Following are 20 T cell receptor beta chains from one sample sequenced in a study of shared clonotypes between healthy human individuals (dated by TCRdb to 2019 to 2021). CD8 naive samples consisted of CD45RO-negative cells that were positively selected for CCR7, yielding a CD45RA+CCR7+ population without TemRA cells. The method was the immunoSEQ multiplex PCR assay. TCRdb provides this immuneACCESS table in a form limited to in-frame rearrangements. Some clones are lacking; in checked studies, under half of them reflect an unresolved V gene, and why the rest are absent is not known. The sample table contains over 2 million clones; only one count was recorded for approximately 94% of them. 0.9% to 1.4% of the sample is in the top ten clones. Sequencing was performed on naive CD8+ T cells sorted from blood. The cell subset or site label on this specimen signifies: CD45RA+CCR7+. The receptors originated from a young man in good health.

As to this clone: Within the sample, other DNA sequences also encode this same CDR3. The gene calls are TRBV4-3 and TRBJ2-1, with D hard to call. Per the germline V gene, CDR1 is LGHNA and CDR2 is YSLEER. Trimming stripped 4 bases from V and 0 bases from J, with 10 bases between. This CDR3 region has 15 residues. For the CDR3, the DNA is TGCGCCAGCAGCCCAGGCTGGGGCTCCTACAATGAGCAGTTCTTC. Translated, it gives CASSPGWGSYNEQFF.

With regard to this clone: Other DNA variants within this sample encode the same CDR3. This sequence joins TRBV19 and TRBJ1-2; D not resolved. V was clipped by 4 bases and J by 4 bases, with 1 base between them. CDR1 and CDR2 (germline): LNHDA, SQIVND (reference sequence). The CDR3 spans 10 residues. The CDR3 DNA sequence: TGTGCCAGTAGTAGCTATGGCTACACCTTC. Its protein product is CASSSYGYTF.

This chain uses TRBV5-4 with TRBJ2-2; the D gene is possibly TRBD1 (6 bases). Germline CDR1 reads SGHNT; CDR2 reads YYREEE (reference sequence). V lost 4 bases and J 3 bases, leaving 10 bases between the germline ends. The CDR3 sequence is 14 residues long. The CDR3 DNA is TGTGCCAGCAGCCCGACAGGCTACACCGGGGAGCTGTTTTTT. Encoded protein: CASSPTGYTGELFF. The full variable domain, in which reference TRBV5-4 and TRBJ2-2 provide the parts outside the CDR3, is ETGVTQSPTHLIKTRGQQVTLRCSSQSGHNTVSWYQQALGQGPQFIFQYYREEENGRGNFPPRFSGLQFPNYSSELNVNALELDDSALYLCASSPTGYTGELFFGEGSRLTVL.

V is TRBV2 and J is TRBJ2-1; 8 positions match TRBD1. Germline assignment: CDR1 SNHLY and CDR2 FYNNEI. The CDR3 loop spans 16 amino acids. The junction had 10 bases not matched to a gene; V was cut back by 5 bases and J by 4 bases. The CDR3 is CASSSEGQGIYNEQFF. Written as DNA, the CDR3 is TGTGCCAGCAGTTCGGAAGGACAGGGAATTTACAATGAGCAGTTCTTC.

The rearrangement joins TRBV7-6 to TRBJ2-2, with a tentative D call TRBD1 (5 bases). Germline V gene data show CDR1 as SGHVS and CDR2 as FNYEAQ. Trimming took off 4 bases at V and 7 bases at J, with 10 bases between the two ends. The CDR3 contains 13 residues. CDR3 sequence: CASSWTKGGELFF. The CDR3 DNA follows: TGTGCCAGCAGCTGGACAAAAGGCGGGGAGCTGTTTTTT. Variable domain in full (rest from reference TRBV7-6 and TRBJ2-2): GAGVSQSPRYKVTKRGQDVALRCDPISGHVSLYWYRQALGQGPEFLTYFNYEAQQDKSGLPNDRFSAERPEGSISTLTIQRTEQRDSAMYRCASSWTKGGELFFGEGSRLTVL.

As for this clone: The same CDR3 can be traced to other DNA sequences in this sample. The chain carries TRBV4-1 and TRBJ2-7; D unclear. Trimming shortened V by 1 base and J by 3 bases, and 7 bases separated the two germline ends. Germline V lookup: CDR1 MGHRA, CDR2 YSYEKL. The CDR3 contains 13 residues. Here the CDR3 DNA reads TGCGCCAGCAGCCAAGCTGTCGACTACGAGCAGTACTTC. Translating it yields CASSQAVDYEQYF.

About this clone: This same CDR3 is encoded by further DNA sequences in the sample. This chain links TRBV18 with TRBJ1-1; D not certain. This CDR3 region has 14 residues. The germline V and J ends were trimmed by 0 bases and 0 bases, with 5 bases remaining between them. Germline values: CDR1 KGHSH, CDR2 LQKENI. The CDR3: CASSPPGMNTEAFF. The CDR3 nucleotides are TGTGCCAGCTCACCACCGGGGATGAACACTGAAGCTTTCTTT.

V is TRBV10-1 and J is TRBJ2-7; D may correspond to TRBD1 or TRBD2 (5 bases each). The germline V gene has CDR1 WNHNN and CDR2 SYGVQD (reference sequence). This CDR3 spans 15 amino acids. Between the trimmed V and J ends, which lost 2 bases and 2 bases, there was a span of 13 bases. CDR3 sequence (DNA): TGCGCCAGCAGTGAGGGGGGTGAGGGACCCTACGAGCAGTACTTC. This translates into CASSEGGEGPYEQYF.

The CDR3 sequence is CASSLSLGTGAYEQYF. The DNA of the CDR3 is TGTGCCAGCAGTTTATCCCTGGGGACAGGGGCCTACGAGCAGTACTTC. The chain links TRBV27 to TRBJ2-7, with 10 bases that match TRBD1. The V gene's germline CDR1 is MNHEY and CDR2 SMNVEV (reference sequence). Unmatched junction bases numbered 4, after V lost 0 bases and J lost 2 bases. The CDR3 sequence is 16 residues long.

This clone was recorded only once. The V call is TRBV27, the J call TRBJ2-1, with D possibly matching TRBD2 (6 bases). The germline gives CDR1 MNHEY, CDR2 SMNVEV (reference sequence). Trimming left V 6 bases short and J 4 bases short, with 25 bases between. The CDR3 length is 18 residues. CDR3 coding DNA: TGTGCCAGCAGCCTCCGTGGTAATGGGGGAGGACGTTACAATGAGCAGTTCTTC. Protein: CASSLRGNGGGRYNEQFF.

The CDR3 here is CASIGQGLTYEQYF. The CDR3 coding sequence is TGTGCCAGCATTGGACAGGGGTTGACCTACGAGCAGTACTTC. V and J are TRBV27 and TRBJ2-7; 9 positions match TRBD1. CDR1 and CDR2 (germline): MNHEY, SMNVEV (reference sequence). The CDR3 totals 14 residues. J lost 2 bases, V lost 7 bases, and 6 bases had no gene match.

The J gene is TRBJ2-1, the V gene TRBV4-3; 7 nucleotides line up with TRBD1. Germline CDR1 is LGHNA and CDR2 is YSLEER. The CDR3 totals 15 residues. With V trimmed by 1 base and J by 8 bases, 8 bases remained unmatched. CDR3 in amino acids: CASSQVRGPPDEQFF. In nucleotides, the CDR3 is TGCGCCAGCAGCCAAGTAAGGGGGCCTCCGGATGAGCAGTTCTTC.

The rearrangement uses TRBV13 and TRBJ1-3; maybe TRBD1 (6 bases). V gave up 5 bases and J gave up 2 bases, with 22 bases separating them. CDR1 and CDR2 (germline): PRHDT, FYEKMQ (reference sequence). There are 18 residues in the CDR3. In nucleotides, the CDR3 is TGTGCCAGCAGCCCCGGGGGCCCACGACTGGGTCCTGGAAACACCATATATTTT. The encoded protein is CASSPGGPRLGPGNTIYF.

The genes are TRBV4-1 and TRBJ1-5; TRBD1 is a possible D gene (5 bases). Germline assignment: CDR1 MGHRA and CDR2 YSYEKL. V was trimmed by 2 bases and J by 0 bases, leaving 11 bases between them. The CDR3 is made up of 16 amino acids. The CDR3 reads CASSQPGTDSNQPQHF. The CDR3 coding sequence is TGCGCCAGCAGCCAACCAGGGACGGATAGCAATCAGCCCCAGCATTTT.

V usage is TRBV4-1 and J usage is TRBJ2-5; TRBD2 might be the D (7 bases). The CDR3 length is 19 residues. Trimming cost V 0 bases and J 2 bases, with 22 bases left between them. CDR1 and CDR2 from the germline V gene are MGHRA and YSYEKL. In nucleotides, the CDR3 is TGCGCCAGCAGCCAAGAAGAATACGTGGGCGGGGGCCCTCAAGAGACCCAGTACTTC. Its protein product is CASSQEEYVGGGPQETQYF.

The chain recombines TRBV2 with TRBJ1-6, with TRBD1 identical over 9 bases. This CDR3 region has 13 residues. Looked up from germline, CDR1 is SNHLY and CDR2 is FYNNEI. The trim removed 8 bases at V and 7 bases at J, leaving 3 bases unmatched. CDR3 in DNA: TGTGCCAGCTACGACAGGGGGAATTCACCCCTCCACTTT. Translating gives CASYDRGNSPLHF.

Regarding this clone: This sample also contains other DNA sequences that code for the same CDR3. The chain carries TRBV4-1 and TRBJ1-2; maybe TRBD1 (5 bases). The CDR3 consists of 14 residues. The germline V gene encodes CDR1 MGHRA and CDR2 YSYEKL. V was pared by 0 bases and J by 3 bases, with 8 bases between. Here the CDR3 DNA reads TGCGCCAGCAGCCAAGAGCGGGGGGACTATGGCTACACCTTC. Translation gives CASSQERGDYGYTF.

The chain's CDR3 is CASSLKASANYGYTF. CDR3 DNA: TGTGCCAGCAGTTTAAAAGCGTCAGCTAACTATGGCTACACCTTC. This chain uses TRBV27 with TRBJ1-2; D is unresolved. In germline, CDR1 is MNHEY, CDR2 SMNVEV (reference sequence). The CDR3 loop spans 15 amino acids. V was trimmed by 2 bases and J by 0 bases, leaving 10 bases between them.

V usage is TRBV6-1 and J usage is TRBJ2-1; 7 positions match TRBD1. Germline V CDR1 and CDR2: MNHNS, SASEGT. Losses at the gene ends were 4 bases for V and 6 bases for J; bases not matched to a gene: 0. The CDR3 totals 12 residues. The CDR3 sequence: CASSGDSNEQFF. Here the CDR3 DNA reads TGTGCCAGCAGTGGGGACAGCAATGAGCAGTTCTTC.

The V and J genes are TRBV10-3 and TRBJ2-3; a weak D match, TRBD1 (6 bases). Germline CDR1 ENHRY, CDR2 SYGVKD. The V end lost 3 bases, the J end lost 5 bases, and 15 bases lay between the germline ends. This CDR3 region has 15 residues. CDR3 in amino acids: CAISDSSGVGDTQYF. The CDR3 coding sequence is TGTGCCATCAGTGACAGCTCAGGGGTTGGAGATACGCAGTATTTT.